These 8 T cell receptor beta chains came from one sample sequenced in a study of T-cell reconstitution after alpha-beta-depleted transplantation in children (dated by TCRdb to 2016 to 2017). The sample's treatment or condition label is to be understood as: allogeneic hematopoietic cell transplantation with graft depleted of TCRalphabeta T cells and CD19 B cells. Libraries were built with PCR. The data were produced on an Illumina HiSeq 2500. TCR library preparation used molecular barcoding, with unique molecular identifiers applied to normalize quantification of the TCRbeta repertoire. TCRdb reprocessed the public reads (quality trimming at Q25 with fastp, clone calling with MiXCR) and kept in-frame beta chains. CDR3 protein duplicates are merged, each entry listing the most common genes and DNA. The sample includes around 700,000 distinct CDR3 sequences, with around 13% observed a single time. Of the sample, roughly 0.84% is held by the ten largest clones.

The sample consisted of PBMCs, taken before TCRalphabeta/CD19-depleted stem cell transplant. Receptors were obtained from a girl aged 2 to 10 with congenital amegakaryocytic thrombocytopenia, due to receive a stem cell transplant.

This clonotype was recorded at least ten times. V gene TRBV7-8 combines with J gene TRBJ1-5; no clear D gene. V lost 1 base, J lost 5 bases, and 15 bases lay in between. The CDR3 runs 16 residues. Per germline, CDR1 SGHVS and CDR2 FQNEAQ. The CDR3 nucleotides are TGTGCCAGCAGCTTAGTTGTAGGGATAAGGCATCAGCCCCAGCATTTT. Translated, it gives CASSLVVGIRHQPQHF.

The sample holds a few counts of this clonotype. CDR3 sequence reads: CSAGINGVWNEQFF. CDR3 bases: TGCAGTGCGGGAATAAATGGGGTTTGGAATGAGCAGTTCTTC. This sequence joins TRBV20-1 and TRBJ2-1; the D is unclear. Trimming took off 6 bases at V and 7 bases at J, with 19 bases between the two ends. Germline lookup yields CDR1 DFQATT and CDR2 SNEGSKA (reference sequence). CDR3 length: 14 amino acids.

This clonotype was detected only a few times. Here the CDR3 reads CASTTGQGVLYYGYTF. In DNA, the CDR3 is TGTGCCAGTACGACGGGACAGGGGGTGCTGTACTATGGCTACACCTTC. The V call is TRBV12-3 or TRBV12-4, the J call TRBJ1-2; 11 nucleotides align to TRBD1. V lost 9 bases and J lost 3; bases outside the gene matches: 12. The CDR3 totals 16 residues.

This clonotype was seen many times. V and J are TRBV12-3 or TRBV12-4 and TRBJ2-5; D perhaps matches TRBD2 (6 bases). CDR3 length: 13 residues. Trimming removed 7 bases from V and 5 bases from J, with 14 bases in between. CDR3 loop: CASTPGRWETQYF. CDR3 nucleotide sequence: TGTGCCAGCACCCCAGGGAGGTGGGAGACCCAGTACTTC.

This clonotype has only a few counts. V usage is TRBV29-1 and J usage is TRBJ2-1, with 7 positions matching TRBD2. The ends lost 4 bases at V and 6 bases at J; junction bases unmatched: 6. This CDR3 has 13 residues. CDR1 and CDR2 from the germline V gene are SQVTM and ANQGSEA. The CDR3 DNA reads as TGCAGCGTTGGTGGGGAGGGCAGCAATGAGCAGTTCTTC. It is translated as CSVGGEGSNEQFF.

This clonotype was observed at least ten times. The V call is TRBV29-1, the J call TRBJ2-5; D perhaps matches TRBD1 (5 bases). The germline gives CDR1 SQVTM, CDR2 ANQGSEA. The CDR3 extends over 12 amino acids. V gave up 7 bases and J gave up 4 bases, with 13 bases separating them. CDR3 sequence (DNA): TGCAGCGCATCGCACAGGTTAGAGACCCAGTACTTC. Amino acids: CSASHRLETQYF.

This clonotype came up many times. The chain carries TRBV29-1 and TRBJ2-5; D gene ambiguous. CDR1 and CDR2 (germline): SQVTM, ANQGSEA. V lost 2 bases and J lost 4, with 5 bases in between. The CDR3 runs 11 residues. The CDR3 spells CSVEKGETQYF. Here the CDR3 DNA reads TGCAGCGTTGAAAAGGGAGAGACCCAGTACTTC.

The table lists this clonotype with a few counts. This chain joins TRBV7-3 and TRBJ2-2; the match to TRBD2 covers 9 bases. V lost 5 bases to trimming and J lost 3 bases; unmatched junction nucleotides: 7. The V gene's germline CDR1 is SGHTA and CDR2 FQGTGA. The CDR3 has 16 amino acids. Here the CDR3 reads CASSLRTSVDTGELFF. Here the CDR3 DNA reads TGTGCCAGCAGCCTGAGGACTAGCGTTGACACCGGGGAGCTGTTTTTT.